This entry concerns a single T cell receptor (beta chain). Its target is unknown. Here immunoSEQ multiplex PCR was the method, and the copy in TCRdb shows in-frame clones only, minus some. The data hold 130,000 or so clones, with about 94% observed a single time. These data belong to a study of T cell responses to AZD1222 COVID-19 vaccine. Overall study findings and caveats: Only a handful of AZD1222 recipients were seropositive at baseline. After two AZD1222 doses, spike-specific TCR breadth and depth rose versus day 0.

The V and J ends lost 3 bases and 0 bases respectively, with 16 bases between them. This CDR3 comprises 18 residues. Germline values: CDR1 SGDLS, CDR2 YYNGEE. The clonotype comes from an adult in good health. Here the sequenced sample was peripheral blood, taken on day 0 of AZD1222 vaccination. The genes are TRBV9 and TRBJ2-6, with D perhaps matching TRBD1 (6 bases). The CDR3 nucleotides are TGTGCCAGCAGCGGCCACCGGGACACGAGCTCTGGGGCCAACGTCCTGACTTTC. This encodes CASSGHRDTSSGANVLTF.